Below are 4 T cell receptor beta chains sequenced from a single sample in a study of T cell repertoires in cytomegalovirus infection. TCRdb itself ran the reads through MiXCR, one entry per CDR3 protein. The table has around 750,000 distinct CDR3 sequences, around a third seen once; the top ten hold roughly an eighth. Their antigens remain unidentified. This specimen consisted of cultured CD8+ T cells from PBMCs, obtained from culture after CMV antigen stimulation. The receptors were gathered from a human donor in good health (CMV status not recorded). Some clones in this sample may be carry-over from other donors' samples.

In this sample, this clonotype turned up a few times. The rearrangement links TRBV27 to TRBJ1-2; D is unresolved. The germline V and J ends were trimmed by 1 base and 2 bases, with 5 bases remaining between them. CDR1 MNHEY and CDR2 SMNVEV come from the germline V gene (reference sequence). CDR3 size: 13 residues. For the CDR3, the DNA is TGTGCCAGCAGTTTATTTGGCAACTATGGCTACACCTTC. This sequence encodes CASSLFGNYGYTF.

This clonotype was found many times. This chain links TRBV6-2 or TRBV6-3 with TRBJ1-1; tentative D call: TRBD1 (5 bases). This CDR3 is built from 15 residues. V was cut by 2 bases and J by 0 bases, with 10 bases left in between. The germline CDR1 and CDR2 sequences are MNHEY and SVGEGT. DNA of the CDR3: TGTGCCAGCAGTTACGGGGCAGAAATGAACACTGAAGCTTTCTTT. It translates to CASSYGAEMNTEAFF.

This clonotype has more than one count but fewer than ten. The chain employs TRBV11-3 and TRBJ2-2; D is ambiguous. The CDR3 sequence is 14 residues long. Germline lookup yields CDR1 SGHNT and CDR2 YENEEA. V shed 1 base and J shed 4 bases, with 7 bases lying between them. The DNA for the CDR3 is TGTGCCAGCAGCTTAGGTCCCTTCACCGGGGAGCTGTTTTTT. This gives the protein CASSLGPFTGELFF.

Only a few counts were recorded for this clonotype. The rearrangement uses TRBV2 and TRBJ1-5; D remains ambiguous. Germline V gives CDR1 SNHLY, CDR2 FYNNEI. V shed 7 bases and J shed 7 bases, with 14 bases lying between them. The CDR3 is 13 residues long. The CDR3 sequence: CASTPGRAQPQHF. The DNA for the CDR3 is TGTGCCAGCACCCCTGGACGGGCACAGCCCCAGCATTTT.